This TCR beta chain was identified in a study of blood T cell repertoires in COVID-19. Study background: Sources were T cells, B-cell-depleted T cells, or PBMCs; the material itself was cDNA or gDNA.

Per the germline V gene, CDR1 is SGHAT and CDR2 is FQNNGV. Trimming removed 5 bases from V and 4 bases from J, with 20 bases in between. The CDR3 sequence is 16 residues long. Original methodology: From reference gene primer amplification, estimates of nucleated cell counts were derived. Profiling relied on immunoSEQ multiplex PCR, and the TCRdb table lists in-frame clones only, not all of them. The DNA gave D and trimming, while V, J and clone size come from that table. The table lists about 120,000 clones, 81% of them singletons. The chain has TRBV11-2 and TRBJ1-1; TRBD1 might be the D (5 bases). The clonotype originates from a human donor in a cohort sampled during active COVID-19. The sample was peripheral blood. CDR3 in DNA: TGTGCCAGCAGCCCTCGAGCGGGCAGGGCAGCCACTGAAGCTTTCTTT. It yields the protein CASSPRAGRAATEAFF. Based on the CDR3 plus reference TRBV11-2 and TRBJ1-1, the full variable domain is EAGVAQSPRYKIIEKRQSVAFWCNPISGHATLYWYQQILGQGPKLLIQFQNNGVVDDSQLPKDRFSAERLKGVDSTLKIQPAKLEDSAVYLCASSPRAGRAATEAFFGQGTRLTVV.